This entry lists 31 T cell receptor beta chains sequenced from one sample in a study of blood T cell repertoires in COVID-19. Method: immunoSEQ multiplex PCR; TCRdb's copy keeps in-frame clones and lacks some. The sample includes a few hundred thousand clones, more than 75% seen only once; the top ten take under 2%. The specimen was peripheral blood. All receptors derive from a woman aged 45-60 years with acute or convalescent COVID-19.

This clone came up a few times. The chain has TRBV7-3 and TRBJ2-2; D not resolved. Trimming removed 5 bases from V and 5 bases from J, with 9 bases in between. The germline V gene encodes CDR1 SGHTA and CDR2 FQGTGA. This CDR3 comprises 13 residues. CDR3 region: CASSPQTTGELFF. DNA for the CDR3: TGTGCCAGCAGCCCCCAGACAACCGGGGAGCTGTTTTTT.

The chain employs TRBV11-2 and TRBJ2-7, with TRBD2 matching 7 bases. The trim removed 4 bases at V and 2 bases at J, leaving 8 bases unmatched. The CDR3 is 15 amino acids. Germline values: CDR1 SGHAT, CDR2 FQNNGV. This CDR3 is CASSSRGGRAYEQYF. The CDR3 coding sequence is TGTGCCAGCAGCTCACGGGGTGGGAGGGCCTACGAGCAGTACTTC.

DNA for the CDR3: TGTGCCAGCAGCTTTGGAGGGAGCTGGGAGACCCAGTACTTC. The encoded protein is CASSFGGSWETQYF. The rearrangement joins TRBV7-2 to TRBJ2-5; a possible D gene is TRBD2 (6 bases). The CDR3 is made up of 14 amino acids. Trimming left V 3 bases short and J 5 bases short, with 13 bases between. Germline CDR1 reads SGHTA; CDR2 reads FQGNSA.

V gene TRBV9 combines with J gene TRBJ2-1; 10 bases are a match to TRBD2. V lost 0 bases to trimming and J lost 8 bases; unmatched junction nucleotides: 5. The CDR3 has 15 amino acids. CDR1 is SGDLS, CDR2 YYNGEE, per germline. The CDR3 region has the DNA TGTGCCAGCAGCGTAGGGACTAGCGGCCCCGATGAGCAGTTCTTC. As protein: CASSVGTSGPDEQFF.

This chain joins TRBV4-2 and TRBJ2-1, with D possibly TRBD1 on 6 matching bases. Germline V gene data show CDR1 as LGHNA and CDR2 as YNFKEQ. V gave up 1 base and J gave up 9 bases, with 16 bases separating them. The CDR3 contains 15 residues. CDR3 loop: CASSQGDTQRGEQFF. The CDR3 DNA follows: TGTGCCAGCAGCCAAGGGGACACGCAAAGGGGTGAGCAGTTCTTC.

A few counts support this clone. The rearrangement uses TRBV11-2 and TRBJ1-1; perhaps TRBD1 as D (6 bases). Germline V gene lookup returns CDR1 SGHAT and CDR2 FQNNGV. CDR3 length equals 13 residues. V was shortened by 0 bases and J by 5 bases, with 7 bases between the two germline ends. The CDR3 sequence: CASSLEQGTEAFF. CDR3 DNA sequence: TGTGCCAGCAGCTTAGAACAGGGAACTGAAGCTTTCTTT.

The rearrangement uses TRBV7-3 and TRBJ1-4; 12 bases agree with TRBD1. J gave up 1 base and V 5 bases, and 11 bases lay outside the gene matches. CDR3 size: 19 residues. Germline CDR1 and CDR2: SGHTA and FQGTGA. The CDR3 coding sequence is TGTGCCAGCAGCGGGACAGGGGGCATGGGAGTAGGAACTAATGAAAAACTGTTTTTT. Translated, it gives CASSGTGGMGVGTNEKLFF. The full variable domain, with the rest looked up from reference TRBV7-3 and TRBJ1-4, is GAGVSQTPSNKVTEKGKYVELRCDPISGHTALYWYRQSLGQGPEFLIYFQGTGAADDSGLPNDRFFAVRPEGSVSTLKIQRTERGDSAVYLCASSGTGGMGVGTNEKLFFGSGTQLSVL.

V gene TRBV27 combines with J gene TRBJ1-6, with D unresolved. The CDR3 spans 14 residues. V lost 8 bases, J lost 6 bases, and 14 bases lay in between. Germline CDR1 and CDR2: MNHEY and SMNVEV (reference sequence). Here the CDR3 DNA reads TGTGCCAGCGCCCCCAGGCAGTTTAATTCACCCCTCCACTTT. It specifies CASAPRQFNSPLHF.

The CDR3 DNA reads TGTGCCAGCAGCTTGGTCGGTCCCTTCGAGCAGTACTTC. It codes for CASSLVGPFEQYF. This chain connects TRBV5-5 to TRBJ2-7; D is unresolved. The CDR3 sequence is 13 residues long. Trimming took off 0 bases at V and 6 bases at J, with 10 bases between the two ends. Germline assignment: CDR1 SGHKS and CDR2 YYEKEE (reference sequence).

Many counts were recorded for this clone. The chain combines TRBV27 with TRBJ2-1, with D maybe TRBD2 (6 bases). This CDR3 is 14 amino acids long. The V and J ends lost 7 bases and 7 bases respectively, with 17 bases between them. The germline gives CDR1 MNHEY, CDR2 SMNVEV (reference sequence). The chain's CDR3 is CASISGTGQNEQFF. The CDR3 DNA sequence: TGTGCCAGCATATCCGGGACTGGCCAGAATGAGCAGTTCTTC.

V usage is TRBV7-6 and J usage is TRBJ2-1; tentative D call: TRBD1 (8 bases). Looked up from germline, CDR1 is SGHVS and CDR2 is FNYEAQ. The V and J ends lost 5 bases and 4 bases respectively, with 18 bases between them. CDR3 length: 16 amino acids. The CDR3: CASSPQTGGGYNEQFF. CDR3 DNA sequence: TGTGCCAGCAGCCCCCAAACAGGGGGGGGGTACAATGAGCAGTTCTTC.

V usage is TRBV19 and J usage is TRBJ2-5; 8 nucleotides match TRBD2. The CDR3 has 15 residues. V trimming: 4 bases; J trimming: 1 base; junction bases outside the gene matches: 5. Germline V CDR1 and CDR2: LNHDA, SQIVND (reference sequence). The chain's CDR3 is CASSRLAGLQETQYF. The CDR3, as DNA: TGTGCCAGTAGTAGATTAGCGGGACTCCAAGAGACCCAGTACTTC.

The gene calls are TRBV5-1 and TRBJ2-2; D unclear. The CDR3 covers 14 residues. The V and J ends lost 4 bases and 0 bases respectively, with 7 bases between them. Germline CDR1 reads SGHRS; CDR2 reads YFSETQ. DNA for the CDR3: TGCGCCAGCAGCGAGGAACCGAACACCGGGGAGCTGTTTTTT. Translated, it gives CASSEEPNTGELFF.

The gene calls are TRBV4-1 and TRBJ2-7, with a weak D call TRBD1 (6 bases). Trimming cost V 0 bases and J 6 bases, with 18 bases left between them. Germline-derived CDR1 and CDR2 are MGHRA and YSYEKL. The CDR3 sequence is 16 residues long. The CDR3 sequence is CASSQDPPQGRGEQYF. CDR3 in DNA: TGCGCCAGCAGCCAAGATCCCCCACAGGGTAGGGGCGAGCAGTACTTC.

The chain uses TRBV7-8 and TRBJ1-1, with D perhaps TRBD1 (6 bases). V was trimmed by 5 bases and J by 11 bases, leaving 15 bases between them. CDR1 and CDR2 (germline): SGHVS, FQNEAQ. CDR3 length: 12 residues. CDR3 DNA: TGTGCCAGCAGCCCTGTACAGGGTACCGCTTTCTTT. Amino acid sequence: CASSPVQGTAFF.

The chain recombines TRBV5-1 with TRBJ2-1; 7 bases are a match to TRBD2. J gave up 7 bases and V 0 bases, and 7 bases lay outside the gene matches. The CDR3 extends over 15 amino acids. CDR1 is SGHRS, CDR2 YFSETQ, per germline. CDR3: CASSLVSGWLNEQFF. Written as DNA, the CDR3 is TGCGCCAGCAGCTTGGTTAGCGGGTGGCTTAATGAGCAGTTCTTC.

V is TRBV10-1 and J is TRBJ2-3; D might be TRBD2 (6 bases). This CDR3 has 16 residues. Germline V gene data show CDR1 as WNHNN and CDR2 as SYGVQD (reference sequence). Trimming removed 2 bases at V and 0 bases at J, with 12 bases between. CDR3 in amino acids: CASSEVSGESTDTQYF. The CDR3 DNA follows: TGCGCCAGCAGTGAGGTTTCGGGAGAGAGCACAGATACGCAGTATTTT.

This sequence joins TRBV29-1 and TRBJ2-5, with D tentatively TRBD2 (5 bases). V dropped 4 bases and J dropped 2 bases, with 11 bases sitting between them. The CDR3 is 13 amino acids. Germline CDR1 and CDR2: SQVTM and ANQGSEA. The CDR3 sequence is CSVVRAVQETQYF. The CDR3 DNA is TGCAGCGTTGTACGAGCGGTACAAGAGACCCAGTACTTC.

The genes are TRBV7-8 and TRBJ2-7, with D possibly being TRBD1 (5 bases). Germline CDR1 is SGHVS and CDR2 is FQNEAQ. The CDR3 spans 15 residues. V lost 2 bases to trimming and J lost 7 bases, with 18 bases between them. CDR3 DNA sequence: TGTGCCAGCAGCTTAAGGGCCGTAGTAGGGGAAGAGCAGTACTTC. It specifies CASSLRAVVGEEQYF.

The chain recombines TRBV9 with TRBJ2-1; 11 bases are shared with TRBD2. The CDR3 totals 18 residues. V lost 3 bases and J lost 0; bases outside the gene matches: 8. Germline V gene sequence: CDR1 SGDLS, CDR2 YYNGEE. This CDR3 reads CASSDPPSGRRSYNEQFF. The CDR3 DNA reads as TGTGCCAGCAGCGACCCCCCTAGCGGGAGGCGCTCCTACAATGAGCAGTTCTTC. Using reference TRBV9 and TRBJ2-1 for the parts outside the CDR3, the full variable domain is DSGVTQTPKHLITATGQRVTLRCSPRSGDLSVYWYQQSLDQGLQFLIQYYNGEERAKGNILERFSAQQFPDLHSELNLSSLELGDSALYFCASSDPPSGRRSYNEQFFGPGTRLTVL.

V and J are TRBV6-5 and TRBJ2-7; a weak D match, TRBD1 (5 bases). V was trimmed by 8 bases and J by 6 bases, leaving 20 bases between them. CDR3 length: 14 residues. Germline CDR1 is MNHEY and CDR2 is SVGAGI. The CDR3 DNA follows: TGTGCCAGCCATACAGGAGTAGCTGTAGTCGAGCAGTACTTC. It is translated as CASHTGVAVVEQYF.

V is TRBV24-1 and J is TRBJ2-7; D perhaps matches TRBD1 (6 bases). Germline V gene lookup returns CDR1 KGHDR and CDR2 SFDVKD. CDR3 length: 12 amino acids. The V end lost 10 bases, the J end lost 3 bases, and 12 bases lay between the germline ends. In nucleotides, the CDR3 is TGTGCCACGGCGGACAGTAACTACGAGCAGTACTTC. Translation gives CATADSNYEQYF.

This rearrangement joins TRBV19 to TRBJ1-2; weak D call: TRBD1 (6 bases). Deletions cut 8 bases from V and 4 bases from J, with 17 bases between. CDR3 length: 14 amino acids. The V gene's germline CDR1 is LNHDA and CDR2 SQIVND (reference sequence). The CDR3 DNA reads as TGTGCCAGTTCGGAACAGGGCTTACTCTATGGCTACACCTTC. Translated: CASSEQGLLYGYTF.

The chain is built from TRBV10-3 and TRBJ2-1; 9 nucleotides align to TRBD2. This CDR3 region has 15 residues. V gave up 3 bases and J gave up 6 bases; unmatched junction bases: 6. Germline loops: CDR1 ENHRY, CDR2 SYGVKD. The CDR3 nucleotides are TGTGCCATCAGTGAAAGGCGGGAGGGTAGCAATGAGCAGTTCTTC. Protein product: CAISERREGSNEQFF.

The chain is built from TRBV27 and TRBJ1-1, with 7 bases that match TRBD1. The CDR3 consists of 17 residues. Trimming took 5 bases from V and 3 from J; bases not matched to a gene: 15. The germline V gene encodes CDR1 MNHEY and CDR2 SMNVEV (reference sequence). The CDR3 reads CASSGMGRGRRDTEAFF. CDR3 bases: TGTGCCAGCAGTGGAATGGGTAGGGGGCGCAGGGACACTGAAGCTTTCTTT.

The chain couples TRBV25-1 to TRBJ2-3; 9 bases fit TRBD1. Trimming took 5 bases from V and 5 from J; bases not matched to a gene: 11. The germline V gene encodes CDR1 MGHDK and CDR2 SYGVNS. The CDR3 extends over 16 amino acids. The CDR3: CASSKPLTGGLDTQYF. The CDR3 region has the DNA TGTGCCAGCAGTAAACCATTGACAGGGGGATTAGATACGCAGTATTTT.

The sample holds one count of this clone. The chain combines TRBV6-2 or TRBV6-3 with TRBJ2-4, with 7 bases fitting TRBD2. The V gene end was trimmed by 2 bases and the J gene end by 1 base; junction bases not matched to a gene: 11. The CDR3 extends over 18 amino acids. Germline lookup yields CDR1 MNHEY and CDR2 SVGEGT. Written as DNA, the CDR3 is TGTGCCAGCAGTTACGCTCTAGCGGAGGTGGTGGCCAAAAACATTCAGTACTTC. It translates to CASSYALAEVVAKNIQYF.

CDR3 residues: CASSLGQGPGELFF. The CDR3 DNA is TGTGCCAGCAGTTTAGGACAGGGTCCCGGGGAGCTGTTTTTT. The chain recombines TRBV28 with TRBJ2-2; 8 nucleotides agree with TRBD1. This CDR3 spans 14 amino acids. In germline, CDR1 is MDHEN, CDR2 SYDVKM. Losses at the gene ends were 2 bases for V and 6 bases for J; bases not matched to a gene: 2.

The chain carries TRBV10-3 and TRBJ1-1, with a tentative D call TRBD1 (6 bases). Trimming stripped 0 bases from V and 4 bases from J, with 12 bases between. This CDR3 is built from 15 residues. In germline, CDR1 is ENHRY, CDR2 SYGVKD. The CDR3 loop is CAISESAGVGTEAFF. CDR3 DNA sequence: TGTGCCATCAGTGAGTCAGCAGGGGTGGGCACTGAAGCTTTCTTT.

This sequence joins TRBV28 and TRBJ2-3; 11 bases are a match to TRBD2. The CDR3 is 14 amino acids. Germline V gene lookup returns CDR1 MDHEN and CDR2 SYDVKM. V lost 6 bases, J lost 6 bases, and 5 bases stayed unmatched. CDR3 residues: CASSTSGSADTQYF. For the CDR3, the DNA is TGTGCCAGCAGCACTAGCGGGAGTGCCGATACGCAGTATTTT.

This clone was seen just once. V and J are TRBV18 and TRBJ1-1; D uncertain. Deletions cut 3 bases from V and 6 bases from J, with 11 bases between. CDR1 is KGHSH and CDR2 is LQKENI in the germline V gene. This CDR3 is built from 13 residues. The CDR3 sequence is CASSPNREAEAFF. The CDR3 nucleotides read TGTGCCAGCTCACCGAACCGGGAGGCTGAAGCTTTCTTT.